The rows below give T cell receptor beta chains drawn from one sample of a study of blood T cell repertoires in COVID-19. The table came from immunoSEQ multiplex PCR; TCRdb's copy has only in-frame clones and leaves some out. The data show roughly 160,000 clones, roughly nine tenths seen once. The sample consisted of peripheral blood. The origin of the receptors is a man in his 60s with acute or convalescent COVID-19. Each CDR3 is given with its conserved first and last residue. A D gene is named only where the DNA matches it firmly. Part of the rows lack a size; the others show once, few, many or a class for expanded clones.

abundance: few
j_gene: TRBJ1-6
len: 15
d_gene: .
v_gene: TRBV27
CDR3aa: CASSSNRVGNSPLHF
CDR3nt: TGTGCCAGCAGTTCCAACAGGGTTGGCAATTCACCCCTCCACTTT

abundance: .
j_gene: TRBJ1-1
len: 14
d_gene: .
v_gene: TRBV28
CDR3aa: CASSPTRMNTEAFF
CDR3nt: TGTGCCAGCAGCCCCACGCGGATGAACACTGAAGCTTTCTTT

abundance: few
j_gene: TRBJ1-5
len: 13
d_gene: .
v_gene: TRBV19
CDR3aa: CASSIEGSQPQHF
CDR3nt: TGTGCCAGTAGTATAGAAGGGAGTCAGCCCCAGCATTTT

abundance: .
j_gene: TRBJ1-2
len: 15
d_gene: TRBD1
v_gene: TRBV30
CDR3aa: CAWSNFGTGENGYTF
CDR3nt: TGTGCCTGGAGTAACTTCGGGACAGGGGAGAATGGCTACACCTTC

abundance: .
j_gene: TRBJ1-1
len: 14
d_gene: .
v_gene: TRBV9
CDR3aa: CASSVAGDGTEAFF
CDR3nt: TGTGCCAGCAGCGTAGCAGGGGATGGCACTGAAGCTTTCTTT

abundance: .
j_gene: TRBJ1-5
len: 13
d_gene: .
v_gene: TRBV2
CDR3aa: CASSYSFNQPQHF
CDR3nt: TGTGCCAGCAGTTATAGCTTCAATCAGCCCCAGCATTTT

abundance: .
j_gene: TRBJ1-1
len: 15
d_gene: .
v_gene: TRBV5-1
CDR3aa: CASSLVSGGVTEAFF
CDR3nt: TGCGCCAGCAGCTTGGTTTCAGGCGGGGTCACTGAAGCTTTCTTT

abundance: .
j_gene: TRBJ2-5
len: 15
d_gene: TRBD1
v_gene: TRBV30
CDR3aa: CAWSRGQGSGETQYF
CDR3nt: TGTGCCTGGAGCCGGGGACAGGGCTCTGGTGAGACCCAGTACTTC

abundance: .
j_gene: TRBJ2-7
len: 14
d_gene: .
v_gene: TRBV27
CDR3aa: CASSLSTISYEQYF
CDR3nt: TGTGCCAGCAGTTTATCGACTATCTCCTACGAGCAGTACTTC

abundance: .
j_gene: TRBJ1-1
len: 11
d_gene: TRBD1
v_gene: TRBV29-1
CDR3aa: CSGQGNAEAFF
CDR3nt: TGCAGCGGACAGGGGAACGCTGAAGCTTTCTTT

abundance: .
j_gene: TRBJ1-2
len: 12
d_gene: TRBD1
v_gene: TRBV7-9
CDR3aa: CAGNRGQDGYTF
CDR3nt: TGTGCCGGTAACAGGGGGCAAGATGGCTACACCTTC

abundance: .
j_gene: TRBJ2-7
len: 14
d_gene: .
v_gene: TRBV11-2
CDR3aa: CASSPLTVSYEQYF
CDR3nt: TGTGCCAGCAGCCCGCTGACTGTGTCCTACGAGCAGTACTTC

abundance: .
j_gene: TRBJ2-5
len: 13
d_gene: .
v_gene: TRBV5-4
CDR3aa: CASSLRGQETQYF
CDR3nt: TGTGCCAGCAGCTTACGGGGACAAGAGACCCAGTACTTC

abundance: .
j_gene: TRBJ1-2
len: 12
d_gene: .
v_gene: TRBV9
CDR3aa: CASSVSAGDYTF
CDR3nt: TGTGCCAGCAGCGTATCGGCAGGGGACTACACCTTC

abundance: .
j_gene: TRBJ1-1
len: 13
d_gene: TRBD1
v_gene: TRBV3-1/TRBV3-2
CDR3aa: CASSQDYRGQAFF
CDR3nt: TGTGCCAGCAGCCAAGATTACAGGGGGCAAGCTTTCTTT

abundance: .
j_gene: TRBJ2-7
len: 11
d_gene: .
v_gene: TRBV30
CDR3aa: CAWSRSYEQYF
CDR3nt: TGTGCCTGGAGCAGGTCCTACGAGCAGTACTTC

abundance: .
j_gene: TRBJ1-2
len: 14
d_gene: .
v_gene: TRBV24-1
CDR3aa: CATSDEDRHYGYTF
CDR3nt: TGTGCCACCAGTGACGAGGACAGACACTATGGCTACACCTTC

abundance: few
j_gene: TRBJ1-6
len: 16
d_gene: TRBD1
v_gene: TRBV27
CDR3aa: CASSQDRGLFNSPLHF
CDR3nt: TGTGCCAGCAGCCAGGACAGGGGGCTCTTCAATTCACCCCTCCACTTT

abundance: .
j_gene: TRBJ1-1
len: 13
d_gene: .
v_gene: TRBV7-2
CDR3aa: CASSLQVNTEAFF
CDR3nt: TGTGCCAGCAGCTTACAGGTGAACACTGAAGCTTTCTTT

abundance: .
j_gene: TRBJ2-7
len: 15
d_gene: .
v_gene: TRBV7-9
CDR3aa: CASSLEETALYEQYF
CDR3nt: TGTGCCAGCAGCTTAGAGGAGACAGCCCTCTACGAGCAGTACTTC

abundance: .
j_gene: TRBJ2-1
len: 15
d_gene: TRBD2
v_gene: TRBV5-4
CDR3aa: CASSLVTSGEGEQFF
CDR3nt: TGTGCCAGCAGCTTGGTGACTAGCGGAGAGGGTGAGCAGTTCTTC

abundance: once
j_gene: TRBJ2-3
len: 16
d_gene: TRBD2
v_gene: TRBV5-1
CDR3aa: CASSLLGLAVTDTQYF
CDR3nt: TGCGCCAGCAGCTTGCTGGGACTAGCGGTCACAGATACGCAGTATTTT

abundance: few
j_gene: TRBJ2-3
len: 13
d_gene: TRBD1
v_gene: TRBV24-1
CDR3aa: CATGQGDTDTQYF
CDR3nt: TGTGCCACGGGACAGGGGGACACAGATACGCAGTATTTT

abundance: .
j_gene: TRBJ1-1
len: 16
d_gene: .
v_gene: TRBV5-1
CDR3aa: CASSLDRGIKGTEAFF
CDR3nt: TGCGCCAGCAGTTTGGATAGAGGGATTAAGGGCACTGAAGCTTTCTTT

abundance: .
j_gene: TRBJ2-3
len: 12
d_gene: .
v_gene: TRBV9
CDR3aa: CASSVEGDTQYF
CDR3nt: TGTGCCAGCAGCGTCGAGGGAGATACGCAGTATTTT

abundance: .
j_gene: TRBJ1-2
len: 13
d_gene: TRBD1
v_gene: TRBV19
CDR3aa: CASSSTGGYGYTF
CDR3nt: TGTGCCAGTAGTTCGACAGGGGGGTATGGCTACACCTTC

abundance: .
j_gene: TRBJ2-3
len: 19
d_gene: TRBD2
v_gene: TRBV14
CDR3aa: CASSQRGLAGNLGTDTQYF
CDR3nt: TGTGCCAGCAGCCAAAGGGGCCTAGCGGGCAATCTAGGCACAGATACGCAGTATTTT

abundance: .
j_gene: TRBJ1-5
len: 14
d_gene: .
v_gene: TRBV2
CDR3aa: CASSDAGGNQPQHF
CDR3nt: TGTGCCAGCAGTGATGCAGGGGGCAATCAGCCCCAGCATTTT

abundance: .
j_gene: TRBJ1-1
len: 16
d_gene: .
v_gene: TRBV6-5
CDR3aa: CASSYSRAGGNTEAFF
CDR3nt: TGTGCCAGCAGTTACTCAAGGGCAGGAGGGAACACTGAAGCTTTCTTT

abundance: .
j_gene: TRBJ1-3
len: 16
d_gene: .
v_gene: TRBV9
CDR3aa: CASSARTGSQRNTIYF
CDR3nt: TGTGCCAGCAGCGCCCGGACCGGGAGCCAGAGGAACACCATATATTTT

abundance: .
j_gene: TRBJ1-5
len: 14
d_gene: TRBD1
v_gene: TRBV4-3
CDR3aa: CASSQGDRRGPQHF
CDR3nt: TGCGCCAGCAGCCAAGGGGACAGGAGAGGCCCCCAGCATTTT